These 2 T cell receptor beta chains were sequenced from one sample in a study of regulatory T cells in long-lasting Graves disease. Arm-PCR with iRepertoire HTBI primers amplified the CDR3 regions for these TCR beta libraries. TCRdb reanalysed the multiplex PCR reads using MiXCR and keeps one entry per CDR3 protein. The data show roughly 450,000 distinct CDR3 sequences, 22% seen once. Time point given: persistent/refractory GD, antithyroid drugs over 5 years with positive TRAb. Preparation of the TCR library used RNA extracted from PBMCs. Sequenced here: peripheral blood mononuclear cells (PBMCs), sampled when the disease was refractory, from a patient treated with antithyroid drugs. These receptors came from a female donor with Graves disease.

This clonotype was seen many times. This sequence joins TRBV12-3 or TRBV12-4 and TRBJ1-6; 8 positions agree with TRBD1. V dropped 6 bases and J dropped 4; count of bases not matched to a gene: 5. CDR3 size: 15 residues. Written as DNA, the CDR3 is TGTGCCAGCAGCTTCGGACAGGGATATAATTCACCCCTCCACTTT. Amino acid sequence: CASSFGQGYNSPLHF.

This clonotype has only a few counts. The chain couples TRBV6-2 or TRBV6-3 to TRBJ2-6; D unclear. Germline loops: CDR1 MNHEY, CDR2 SVGEGT. The length of the CDR3 is 13 residues. The V and J ends lost 8 bases and 0 bases respectively, with 5 bases between them. DNA of the CDR3: TGTGCCAGCGAATACTCTGGGGCCAACGTCCTGACTTTC. Encoded protein: CASEYSGANVLTF.